Listed below are T cell receptor beta chains from one sample, sequenced in a study of T cells in Graves' hyperthyroidism and ophthalmopathy. Via MiXCR, TCRdb re-called the multiplex PCR reads, giving one row per CDR3 protein. The table lists about 420,000 distinct CDR3 sequences, 15% to 17% of them singletons. Sequenced sample: blood. The receptors were gathered from a woman under 30 with Graves' hyperthyroidism. CDR3s include the opening cysteine and the closing phenylalanine or tryptophan.

j_gene	v_gene	CDR3aa
TRBJ1-1	TRBV6-2/TRBV6-3	CASTLTSGNTEAFF
TRBJ2-3	TRBV5-1	CASAVGGPTDTQYF
TRBJ1-2	TRBV6-1	CASSQLPLNWEGYTF
TRBJ1-2	TRBV20-1	CSATRDRGRDGYTF
TRBJ1-1	TRBV5-1	CASSLPGLGTEAFF
TRBJ1-2	TRBV20-1	CSAQPGLSGYTF
TRBJ1-6	TRBV11-2	CASSLVQGYSPLHF
TRBJ2-7	TRBV28	CASSRTGAKHEQYF
TRBJ2-7	TRBV19	CASSPISTGHEQYF
TRBJ1-5	TRBV19	CASSIVGDRIKPQHF
TRBJ1-6	TRBV10-3	CAISESTGPLHF
TRBJ2-1	TRBV28	CASSPTLAGGNNEQFF